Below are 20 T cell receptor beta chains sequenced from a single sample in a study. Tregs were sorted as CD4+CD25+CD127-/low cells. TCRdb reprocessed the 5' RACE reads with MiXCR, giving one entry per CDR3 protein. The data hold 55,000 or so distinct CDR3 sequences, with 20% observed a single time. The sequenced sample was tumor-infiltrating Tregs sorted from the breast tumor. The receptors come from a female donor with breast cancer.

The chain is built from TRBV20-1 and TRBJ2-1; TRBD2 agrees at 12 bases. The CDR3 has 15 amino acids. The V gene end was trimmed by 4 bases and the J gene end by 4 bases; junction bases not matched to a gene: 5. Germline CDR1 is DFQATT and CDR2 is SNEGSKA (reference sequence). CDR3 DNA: TGCAGTGCTACTAGCGGGAGGGCCAGGTACAATGAGCAGTTCTTC. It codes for CSATSGRARYNEQFF.

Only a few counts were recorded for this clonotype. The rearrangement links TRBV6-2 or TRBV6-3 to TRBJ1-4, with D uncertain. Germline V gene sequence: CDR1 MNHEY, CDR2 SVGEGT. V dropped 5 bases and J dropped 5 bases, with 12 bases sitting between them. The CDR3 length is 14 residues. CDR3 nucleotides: TGTGCCAGCAGTGGTCGCATAATGAATGAAAAACTGTTTTTT. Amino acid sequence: CASSGRIMNEKLFF.

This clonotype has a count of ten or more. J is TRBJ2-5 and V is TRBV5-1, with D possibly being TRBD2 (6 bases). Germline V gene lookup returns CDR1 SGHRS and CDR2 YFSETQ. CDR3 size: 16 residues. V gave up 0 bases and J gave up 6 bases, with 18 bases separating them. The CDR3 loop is CASSLAGTGGGKTQYF. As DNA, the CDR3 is TGCGCCAGCAGCTTGGCAGGGACTGGAGGAGGAAAGACCCAGTACTTC.

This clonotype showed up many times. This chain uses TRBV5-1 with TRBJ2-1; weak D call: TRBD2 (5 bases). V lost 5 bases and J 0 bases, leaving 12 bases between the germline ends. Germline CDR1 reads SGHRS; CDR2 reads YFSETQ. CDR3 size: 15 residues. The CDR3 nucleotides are TGCGCCAGCAGTTTAGAGGGCCACTCCTACAATGAGCAGTTCTTC. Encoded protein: CASSLEGHSYNEQFF.

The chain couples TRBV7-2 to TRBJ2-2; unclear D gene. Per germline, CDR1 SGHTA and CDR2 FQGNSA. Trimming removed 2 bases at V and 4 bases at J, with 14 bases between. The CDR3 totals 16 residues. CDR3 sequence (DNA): TGTGCCAGCAGCTTATATTGGGGATCGAGCACCGGGGAGCTGTTTTTT. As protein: CASSLYWGSSTGELFF.

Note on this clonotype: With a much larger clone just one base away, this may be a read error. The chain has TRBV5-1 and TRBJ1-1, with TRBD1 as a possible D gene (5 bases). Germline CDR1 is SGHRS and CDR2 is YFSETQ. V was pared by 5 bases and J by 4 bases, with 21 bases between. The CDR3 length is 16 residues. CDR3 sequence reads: CASRMVSVAGPTEAFF. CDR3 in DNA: TGCGCCAGCAGGATGGTGTCGGTGGCAGGGCCCACTGAAGCTTTCTTT.

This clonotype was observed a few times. CDR3: CASSNTWESQETQYF. The CDR3 bases are TGTGCCAGCAGCAACACATGGGAAAGCCAAGAGACCCAGTACTTC. V is TRBV7-9 and J is TRBJ2-5, with D unresolved. CDR1 and CDR2 from the germline V gene are SEHNR and FQNEAQ (reference sequence). The CDR3 runs 15 residues. The ends were cut back, 5 bases at V and 1 base at J, with 14 bases in the middle.

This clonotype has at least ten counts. The CDR3 nucleotides are TGTGCCAGCAGCGTTCTGTATACGCAGTATTTT. Translation: CASSVLYTQYF. The chain is built from TRBV6-2 or TRBV6-3 and TRBJ2-3; D is uncertain. This CDR3 region has 11 residues. The V end was cut by 6 bases, the J end by 7 bases, with 8 bases between. Germline CDR1 reads MNHEY; CDR2 reads SVGEGT.

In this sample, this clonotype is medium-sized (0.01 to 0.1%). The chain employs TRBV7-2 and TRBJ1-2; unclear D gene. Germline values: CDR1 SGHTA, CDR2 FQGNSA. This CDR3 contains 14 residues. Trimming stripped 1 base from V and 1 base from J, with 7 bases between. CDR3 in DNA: TGTGCCAGCAGCTTAGGACGGGTTAACTATGGCTACACCTTC. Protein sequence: CASSLGRVNYGYTF.

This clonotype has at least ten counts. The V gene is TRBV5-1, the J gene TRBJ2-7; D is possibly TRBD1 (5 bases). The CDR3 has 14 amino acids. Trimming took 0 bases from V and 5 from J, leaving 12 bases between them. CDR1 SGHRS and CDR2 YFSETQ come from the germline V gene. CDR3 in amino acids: CASSLEQAENEQYF. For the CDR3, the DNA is TGCGCCAGCAGCTTGGAACAGGCAGAAAACGAGCAGTACTTC.

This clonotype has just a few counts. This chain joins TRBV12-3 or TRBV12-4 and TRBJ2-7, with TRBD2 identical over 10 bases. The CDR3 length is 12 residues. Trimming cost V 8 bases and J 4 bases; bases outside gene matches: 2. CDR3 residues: CASRLAGYEQYF. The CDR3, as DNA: TGTGCCAGCCGACTAGCGGGTTACGAGCAGTACTTC.

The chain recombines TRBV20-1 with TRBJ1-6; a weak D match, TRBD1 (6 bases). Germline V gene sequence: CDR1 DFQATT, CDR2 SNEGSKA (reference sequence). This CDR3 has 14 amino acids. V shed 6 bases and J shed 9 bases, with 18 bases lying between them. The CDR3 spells CSAPVQGPSSPLHF. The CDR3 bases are TGCAGTGCCCCCGTACAGGGACCGAGTTCACCCCTCCACTTT.

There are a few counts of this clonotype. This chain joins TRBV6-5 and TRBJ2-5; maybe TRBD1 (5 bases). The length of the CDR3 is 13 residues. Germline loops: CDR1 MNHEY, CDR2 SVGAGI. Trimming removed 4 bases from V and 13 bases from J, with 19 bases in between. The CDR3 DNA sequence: TGTGCCAGCAGTTTGGACGGTCATGGGGCCCGGTACTTC. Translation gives CASSLDGHGARYF.

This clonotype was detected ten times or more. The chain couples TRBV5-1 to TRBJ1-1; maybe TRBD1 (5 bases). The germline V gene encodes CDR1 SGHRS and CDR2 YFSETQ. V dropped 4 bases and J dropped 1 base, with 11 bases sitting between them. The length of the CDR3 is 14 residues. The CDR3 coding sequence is TGCGCCAGCAGCGCACAGGCAGGGAACACTGAAGCTTTCTTT. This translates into CASSAQAGNTEAFF.

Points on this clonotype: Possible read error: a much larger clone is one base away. The CDR3 coding sequence is TGCAGCGCTGATGGAGATGTGGGAAGCACTGAAGCTTTCTTT. Its translation: CSADGDVGSTEAFF. This sequence joins TRBV20-1 and TRBJ1-1; the D is unclear. The CDR3 has 14 amino acids. Germline V gene sequence: CDR1 DFQATT, CDR2 SNEGSKA (reference sequence).

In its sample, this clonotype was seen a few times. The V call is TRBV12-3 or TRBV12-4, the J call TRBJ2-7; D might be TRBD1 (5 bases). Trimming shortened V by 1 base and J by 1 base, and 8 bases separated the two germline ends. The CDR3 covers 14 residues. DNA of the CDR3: TGTGCCAGCAGTTTAGTAGGGGCTTCCTACGAGCAGTACTTC. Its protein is CASSLVGASYEQYF.

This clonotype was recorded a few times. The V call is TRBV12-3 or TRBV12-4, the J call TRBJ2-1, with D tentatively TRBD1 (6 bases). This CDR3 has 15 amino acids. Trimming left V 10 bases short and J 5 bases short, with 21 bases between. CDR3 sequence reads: CANGGGTSNNNEQFF. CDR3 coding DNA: TGTGCCAATGGGGGCGGCACTTCGAATAACAATGAGCAGTTCTTC.

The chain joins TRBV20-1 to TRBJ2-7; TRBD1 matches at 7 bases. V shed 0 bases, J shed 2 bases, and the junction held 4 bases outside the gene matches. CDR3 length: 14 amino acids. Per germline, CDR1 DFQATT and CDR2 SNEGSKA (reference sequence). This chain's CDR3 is CSAREGQFAYEQYF. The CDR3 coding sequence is TGCAGTGCTAGAGAGGGACAGTTTGCCTACGAGCAGTACTTC.

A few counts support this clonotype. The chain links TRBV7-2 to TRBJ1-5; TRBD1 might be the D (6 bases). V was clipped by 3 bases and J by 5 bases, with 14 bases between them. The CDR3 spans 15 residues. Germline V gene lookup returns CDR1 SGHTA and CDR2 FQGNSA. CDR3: CASSFGSGGDQPQHF. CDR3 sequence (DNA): TGTGCCAGCAGCTTCGGCTCCGGGGGCGATCAGCCCCAGCATTTT. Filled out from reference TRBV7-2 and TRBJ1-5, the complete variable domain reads GAGVSQSPSNKVTEKGKDVELRCDPISGHTALYWYRQSLGQGLEFLIYFQGNSAPDKSGLPSDRFSAERTGGSVSTLTIQRTQQEDSAVYLCASSFGSGGDQPQHFGDGTRLSIL.

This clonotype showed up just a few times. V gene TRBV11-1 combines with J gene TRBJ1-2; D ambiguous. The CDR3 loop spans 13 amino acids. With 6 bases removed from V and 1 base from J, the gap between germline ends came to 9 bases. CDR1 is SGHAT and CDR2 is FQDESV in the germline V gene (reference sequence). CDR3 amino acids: CASSDTINYGYTF. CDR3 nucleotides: TGTGCCAGCAGTGACACTATTAACTATGGCTACACCTTC.